The text below deals with one TCR beta chain. The antigen is unknown. The assay was immunoSEQ multiplex PCR, and TCRdb's table has in-frame clones only and misses some. The sample has approximately 2,000,000 clones, 90% to 95% seen once. This entry is derived from a study of shared clonotypes between healthy human individuals. Whole-study results and caveats: Apart from blood, nothing was sampled; tissue repertoires likely differ. A few donors had around 5% of their naive CD4 clonotypes in common. Non-shared clonotypes showed lower generation probabilities than clonotypes common to all four donors.

Naive CD8 cells comprised CD45RO-negative, CCR7-positively selected cells, excluding terminally differentiated effector memory CD45RA+ cells. Each donor was a Caucasian adult residing in Nashville, Tennessee. This CDR3 is 14 amino acids long. Germline-derived CDR1 and CDR2 are SGHRS and YFSETQ. Deletions cut 3 bases from V and 2 bases from J, with 12 bases between. This sequence originates from a man younger than 35 in good health. Some clones in this sample may be carry-over from other donors' samples. Sequencing was performed on naive CD8+ T cells from PBMCs. This rearrangement joins TRBV5-1 to TRBJ2-7, with D perhaps being TRBD1 or TRBD2 (5 bases each). The CDR3 DNA reads as TGCGCCAGCAGCTACGGGACGGTCACCTACGAGCAGTACTTC. It yields the protein CASSYGTVTYEQYF.